The present entry profiles one TCR beta chain with its context. Antigen: not known. CDR1 and CDR2 (germline): MNHEY, SMNVEV (reference sequence). Deletions cut 2 bases from V and 1 base from J, with 5 bases between. The CDR3 runs 13 residues. Researchers ran the PCR with 60 Vbeta and 13 Jbeta primers. The method was immunoSEQ multiplex PCR; TCRdb's version includes in-frame clones alone and lacks a portion of them. The sample contains over 100,000 clones, approximately 80% of which appear only once. This sample is drawn from a study of cytomegalovirus exposure and HLA in healthy donors. Study-wide results and caveats: A few of the chains that were CMV-associated were confirmed in vitro to be specific for CMV antigens. TCR beta V- and J-gene trimming was later associated with a missense DCLRE1C variant.

The chain carries TRBV27 and TRBJ1-1; D may be TRBD1 (5 bases). This TCR came from a woman younger than 30 in good health and CMV-seropositive. Input material: PBMCs. This chain's CDR3 is CASSLGQNTEAFF. CDR3 in DNA: TGTGCCAGCAGTTTAGGACAGAACACTGAAGCTTTCTTT.